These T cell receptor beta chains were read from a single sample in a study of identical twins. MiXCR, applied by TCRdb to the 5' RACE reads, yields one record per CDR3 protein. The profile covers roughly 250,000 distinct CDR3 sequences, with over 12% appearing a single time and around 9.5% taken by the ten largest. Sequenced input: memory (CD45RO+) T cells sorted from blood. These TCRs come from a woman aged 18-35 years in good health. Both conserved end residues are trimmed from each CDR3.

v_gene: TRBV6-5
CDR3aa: ASSYSGGSSYNSPLH

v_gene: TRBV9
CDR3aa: ASSVATGGIYDEQF

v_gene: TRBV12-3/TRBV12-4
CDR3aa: ASSPTGIYNEQF

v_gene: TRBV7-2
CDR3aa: ASSLAPGATDTQY

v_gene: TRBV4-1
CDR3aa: ASSHLTAEAF

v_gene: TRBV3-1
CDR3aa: ASSQGPADSPLH

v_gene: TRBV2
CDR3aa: ASKGPSYEQY

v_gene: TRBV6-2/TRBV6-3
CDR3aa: ASRDSLYEQY

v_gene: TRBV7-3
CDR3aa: ASSPWTGTNEQF

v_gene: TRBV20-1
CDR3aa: SARDLGTSNNEQF

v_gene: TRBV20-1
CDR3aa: SASPNSNPGDTQY

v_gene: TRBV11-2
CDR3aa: ASSLAGFYLGEQF

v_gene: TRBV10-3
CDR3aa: AISESPAGNYEQY

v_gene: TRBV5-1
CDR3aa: ASSPTAGVGNEQF

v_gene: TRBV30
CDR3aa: AWGRVSDEQY

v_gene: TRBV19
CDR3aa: ASSIGVRGMTSNQPQH

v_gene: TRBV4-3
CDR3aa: ASSQDSSHSGANVLT

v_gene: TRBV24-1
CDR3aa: ATSDGGGLNEQF

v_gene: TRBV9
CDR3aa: ASSRDGQGFNSPLH

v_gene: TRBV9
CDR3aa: ASSLWGNQPQH

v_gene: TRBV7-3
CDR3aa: ASSLSLGGQLYGYT

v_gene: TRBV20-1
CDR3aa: SARAPLRSGANVLT

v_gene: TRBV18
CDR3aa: ASSPGQGGGEQY

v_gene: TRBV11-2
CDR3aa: ASSLVRGGGNEQF

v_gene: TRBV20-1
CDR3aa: SARTGRQETQY

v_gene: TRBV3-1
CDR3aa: ASSPAGTAYGYT